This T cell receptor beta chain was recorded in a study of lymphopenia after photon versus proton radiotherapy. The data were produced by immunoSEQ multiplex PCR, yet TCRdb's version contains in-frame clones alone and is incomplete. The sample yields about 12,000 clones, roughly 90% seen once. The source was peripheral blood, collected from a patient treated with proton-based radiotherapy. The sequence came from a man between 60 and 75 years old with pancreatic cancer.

CDR3 in amino acids: CASSGNQGITYEQYF. For the CDR3, the DNA is TGTGCCAGCAGCGGAAATCAGGGAATCACCTACGAGCAGTACTTC. The V gene is TRBV9, the J gene TRBJ2-7; a possible D gene is TRBD1 (5 bases). The CDR3 runs to 15 residues. Germline-derived CDR1 and CDR2 are SGDLS and YYNGEE. The V end was cut by 3 bases, the J end by 2 bases, with 15 bases between.